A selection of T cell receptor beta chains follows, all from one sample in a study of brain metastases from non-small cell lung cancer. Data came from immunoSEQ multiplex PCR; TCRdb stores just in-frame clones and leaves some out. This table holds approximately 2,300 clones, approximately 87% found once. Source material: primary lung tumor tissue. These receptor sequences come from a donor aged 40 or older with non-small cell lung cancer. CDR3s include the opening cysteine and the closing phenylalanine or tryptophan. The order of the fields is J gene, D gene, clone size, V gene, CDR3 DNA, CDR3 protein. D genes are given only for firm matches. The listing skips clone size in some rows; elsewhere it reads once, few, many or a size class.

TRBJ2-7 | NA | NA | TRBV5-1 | TGCGCCAGCAGCTTGGAGCCCCCCACAGGGACCTACGAGCAGTACTTC | CASSLEPPTGTYEQYF
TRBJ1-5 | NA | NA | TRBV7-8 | TGTGCCAGCAGCTTAGAGTGGGGCGGCAATCAGCCCCAGCATTTT | CASSLEWGGNQPQHF
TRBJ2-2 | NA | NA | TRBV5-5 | TGTGCCAGCAGCTTGCAGCCGAACACCGGGGAGCTGTTTTTT | CASSLQPNTGELFF
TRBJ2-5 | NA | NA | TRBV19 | TGTACCAGTAGTACACCGCCCGCCAGGGAGACCCAGTACTTC | CTSSTPPARETQYF
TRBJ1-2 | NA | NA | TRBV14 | TGTGCCAGCAGCCAACACAACTATGGCTACACCTTC | CASSQHNYGYTF
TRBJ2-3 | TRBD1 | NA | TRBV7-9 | TGTGCCAGCAGCGATGCCGGGACAGGGGACGATACGCAGTATTTT | CASSDAGTGDDTQYF
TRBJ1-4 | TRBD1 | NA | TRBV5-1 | TGCGCCAGTAGCCCGCTAGGGACAGGTGAAAAACTGTTTTTT | CASSPLGTGEKLFF
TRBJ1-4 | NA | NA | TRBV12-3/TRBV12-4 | TGTGCTAGCAGTGCAACAGGAGCCGAAAAACTGTTTTTT | CASSATGAEKLFF
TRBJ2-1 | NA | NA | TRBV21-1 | TGTGCCAGCAATCCTTTCCGGGGGATGGCCCGTAACAATGAGCAGTTCTTC | CASNPFRGMARNNEQFF
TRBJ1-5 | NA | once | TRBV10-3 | TGTGCCATCAGTCGACAGGAAAATCAGCCCCAGCATTTT | CAISRQENQPQHF
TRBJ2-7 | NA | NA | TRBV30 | TGTGCCTGGAGAGGCCAGGTCTCGGACCCCTACGAGCAGTACTTC | CAWRGQVSDPYEQYF
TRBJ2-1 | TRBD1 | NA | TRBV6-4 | TGTGCCAGCAGTGAGACAGGGAGCTCCTACAATGAGCAGTTCTTC | CASSETGSSYNEQFF
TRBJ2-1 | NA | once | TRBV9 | TGTGCCAGCAGCGTTGTTTTGGGGAGCGTCTTTAACAATGAGCAGTTCTTC | CASSVVLGSVFNNEQFF
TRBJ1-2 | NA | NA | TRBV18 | TGTGCCAGCTCACCTGAGGGGAACTATGGCTACACCTTC | CASSPEGNYGYTF
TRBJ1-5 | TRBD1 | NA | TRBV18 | TGTGCCAGCTCACCGGACAGGGGCACTCAGCCCCAGCATTTT | CASSPDRGTQPQHF
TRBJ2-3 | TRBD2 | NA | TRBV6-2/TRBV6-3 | TGTGCCAGCAGTGCCATTTTACTAGCGGGAGCCACAGATACGCAGTATTTT | CASSAILLAGATDTQYF
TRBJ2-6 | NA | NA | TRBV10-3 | TGTGCCATCAGATACTCTGGGGGGGCCAACGTCCTGACTTTC | CAIRYSGGANVLTF
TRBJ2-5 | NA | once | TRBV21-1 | TGTGCCAGCAGCAGAGGACAAGACCAAGAGACCCAGTACTTC | CASSRGQDQETQYF
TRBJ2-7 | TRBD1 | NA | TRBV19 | TGTGCCAGTATAGGACAGGCTAGCCACGAGCAGTACTTC | CASIGQASHEQYF
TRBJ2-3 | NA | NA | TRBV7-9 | TGTGCCAGCAGCTTAGGTGTTAGCGCCACAGATACGCAGTATTTT | CASSLGVSATDTQYF
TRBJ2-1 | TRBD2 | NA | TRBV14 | TGTGCCAGCAGCCAAGAAAGCGGGAGCTCCTACAATGAGCAGTTCTTC | CASSQESGSSYNEQFF
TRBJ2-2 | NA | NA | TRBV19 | TGTGCCAGTAGGAATACAGGGGAGCTGTTTTTT | CASRNTGELFF
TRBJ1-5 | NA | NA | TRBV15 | TGTGCCACCAGCAGAGATTCGACAGAGCATCAGCCCCAGCATTTT | CATSRDSTEHQPQHF
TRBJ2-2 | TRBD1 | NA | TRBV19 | TGTGCCAGTACGTTTAGGGGGCGTATCACCGGGGAGCTGTTTTTT | CASTFRGRITGELFF
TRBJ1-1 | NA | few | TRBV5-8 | TGTGCCAGCAGCTTGCTGAACACTGAAGCTTTCTTT | CASSLLNTEAFF
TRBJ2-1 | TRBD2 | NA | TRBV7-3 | TGTGCCAGCAGCTCGGGGACTAGCAGGATCCCGGTCTTC | CASSSGTSRIPVF
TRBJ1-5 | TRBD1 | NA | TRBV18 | TGTGCCAGCTCCCCGACAGGGCCAACCTCTAATAGCAATCAGTCCCAGCATTTT | CASSPTGPTSNSNQSQHF
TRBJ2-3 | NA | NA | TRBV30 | TGTGCCTGGAGTGTACAAGATACGCAGTATTTT | CAWSVQDTQYF
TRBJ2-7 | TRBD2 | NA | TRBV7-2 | TGTGCCAGCAGCTTAAGGGCTAGCGGCTACTACGAGCAGTACTTC | CASSLRASGYYEQYF
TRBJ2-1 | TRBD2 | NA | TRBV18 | TGTGCCAGCTCACCGAAGCTAGCGGGGGGGTACAATGAGCAGTTCTTC | CASSPKLAGGYNEQFF
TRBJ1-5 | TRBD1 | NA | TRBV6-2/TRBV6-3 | TGTGCCAGCAGCCCCGGGACAGTTGATGGCAATCAGCCCCAGCATTTT | CASSPGTVDGNQPQHF
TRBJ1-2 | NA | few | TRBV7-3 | TGTGCCAGCAGCTTAATCCCAGGGGCCTATGGCTACACCTTC | CASSLIPGAYGYTF